Listed below are T cell receptor beta chains from one sample, sequenced in a study of graft-versus-host responses after intestinal transplantation. For these receptors, no antigen is known. TCRdb keeps only in-frame clones here, not all; method: immunoSEQ multiplex PCR. The repertoire holds 27,000 or so clones, with 82% as singletons. Material: unstimulated CD4+ T cells sorted from spleen or lymph node cells, obtained before intestinal transplant. These receptors all come from a human donor who received an intestinal transplant. Both conserved end residues are part of each CDR3. A D gene is named only where the DNA matches it firmly. Where a row states a size, it is once, few, many or the class of an expanded clone; other rows omit it.

D gene,clone size,J gene,V gene,CDR3 DNA,CDR3 protein
-,-,TRBJ2-1,TRBV5-1,TGCGCCAGCAGCTTTTCACAGTCAAATGAGCAGTTCTTC,CASSFSQSNEQFF
TRBD1,-,TRBJ1-3,TRBV25-1,TGTGCCAGCAGTGATTATGGGACAGGGTTTGGAAACACCATATATTTT,CASSDYGTGFGNTIYF
-,few,TRBJ2-5,TRBV10-3,TGTGCCATCAGTGAGTCGCGGGGAAGGGAGACCCAGTACTTC,CAISESRGRETQYF
-,-,TRBJ2-5,TRBV12-1,TGTGCCAGCAGCGCACGTTTTGGGGAGACCCAGTACTTC,CASSARFGETQYF
-,-,TRBJ2-3,TRBV7-9,TGTGCCAGCAGCTTAGCGATTGGGTTTTGGGGCACGCAGTATTTT,CASSLAIGFWGTQYF
-,-,TRBJ2-5,TRBV15,TGTGCCACCAGCAGAGATAGGGGAAAAGAGACCCAGTACTTC,CATSRDRGKETQYF
-,few,TRBJ1-1,TRBV18,TGTGCCAGCTCACCGCCCGGGGTGAACACTGAAGCTTTCTTT,CASSPPGVNTEAFF
TRBD2,-,TRBJ2-3,TRBV19,TGTGCCAGTAGTATAAGAGCGGGGGGGACAGATACGCAGTATTTT,CASSIRAGGTDTQYF
-,-,TRBJ2-3,TRBV27,TGTGCCAGCAGTTTACGACCAGCAGGGATCGCTACGCAGTATTTT,CASSLRPAGIATQYF
TRBD1,-,TRBJ1-2,TRBV5-4,TGTGCCAGCAGCTTGGGGGACAGGGGAGCTAACTATGGCTACACCTTC,CASSLGDRGANYGYTF